The 19 T cell receptor beta chains given below trace back to one sample, sequenced in a study of blood T cell repertoires in COVID-19. The table came from immunoSEQ multiplex PCR; TCRdb's copy has only in-frame clones and leaves some out. The data contain 200,000 to 250,000 clones, more than 75% of them singletons. The sample consisted of peripheral blood. These receptors were taken from a woman aged 80 or over with COVID-19, enrolled during active disease.

The chain couples TRBV27 to TRBJ2-1, with D possibly being TRBD1 (5 bases). V lost 4 bases and J lost 6, with 10 bases in between. The CDR3 contains 13 residues. Germline loops: CDR1 MNHEY, CDR2 SMNVEV (reference sequence). The CDR3 DNA follows: TGTGCCAGCAGTTCGACAGTTTTCAATGAGCAGTTCTTC. Translating gives CASSSTVFNEQFF.

The chain has TRBV6-4 and TRBJ2-1; D is unclear. CDR3 length equals 15 residues. With 6 bases removed from V and 0 bases from J, the gap between germline ends came to 12 bases. Per the germline V gene, CDR1 is MRHNA and CDR2 is SNTAGT. The CDR3 loop reads CASSAQPGSYNEQFF. In DNA, the CDR3 is TGTGCCAGCAGCGCTCAGCCGGGCTCCTACAATGAGCAGTTCTTC.

This clone showed up just a few times. The chain joins TRBV10-1 to TRBJ2-2; D is unresolved. Between the trimmed V and J ends, which lost 2 bases and 2 bases, there was a span of 9 bases. This CDR3 region has 15 residues. Germline lookup yields CDR1 WNHNN and CDR2 SYGVQD (reference sequence). CDR3 DNA sequence: TGCGCCAGCAGTGAGCGAACAGCTAACACCGGGGAGCTGTTTTTT. Translation gives CASSERTANTGELFF.

This clone was observed a handful of times. V and J are TRBV21-1 and TRBJ1-1; TRBD1 reflects the table's D call only, with no check against the DNA. TRBV21-1 is assigned pseudogene status. This CDR3 is 15 amino acids long. CDR3 residues: CASSGPDRENTEAFF. The CDR3 nucleotides are TGTGCCAGCAGCGGACCGGACAGAGAAAACACTGAAGCTTTCTTT.

The chain links TRBV9 to TRBJ1-4, with 7 positions matching TRBD1. The CDR3 runs 13 residues. Germline V gene data show CDR1 as SGDLS and CDR2 as YYNGEE. The V gene end was trimmed by 6 bases and the J gene end by 4 bases; junction bases not matched to a gene: 3. The CDR3 region has the DNA TGTGCCAGCAACCGGGACAGTAATGAAAAACTGTTTTTT. It yields the protein CASNRDSNEKLFF.

The gene calls are TRBV5-1 and TRBJ2-3, with a tentative D call TRBD1 (6 bases). This CDR3 region has 14 residues. CDR1 and CDR2 from the germline V gene are SGHRS and YFSETQ. Trimming removed 5 bases at V and 0 bases at J, with 10 bases between. The CDR3 region has the DNA TGCGCCAGCAGGGGGGCAGCTAGCACAGATACGCAGTATTTT. Encoded protein: CASRGAASTDTQYF.

The chain combines TRBV7-9 with TRBJ1-1; the D gene is possibly TRBD1 (5 bases). CDR1 is SEHNR, CDR2 FQNEAQ, per germline (reference sequence). The CDR3 contains 17 residues. Trimming cost V 1 base and J 5 bases, with 20 bases left between them. CDR3 sequence: CASSLGIQLAGKTEAFF. DNA for the CDR3: TGTGCCAGCAGCTTAGGGATACAGTTAGCAGGGAAAACTGAAGCTTTCTTT.

The chain carries TRBV5-8 and TRBJ2-5; 16 nucleotides match TRBD2. The V gene end was trimmed by 3 bases and the J gene end by 3 bases; junction bases not matched to a gene: 2. Germline CDR1 is SGHTS and CDR2 is YDEGEE. This CDR3 has 16 amino acids. CDR3 nucleotides: TGTGCCAGCAGCTCGGGACTAGCGGGGGGGAAAGAGACCCAGTACTTC. This sequence encodes CASSSGLAGGKETQYF.

The chain carries TRBV7-2 and TRBJ2-5; no firm D call. The germline V gene has CDR1 SGHTA and CDR2 FQGNSA. Trimming took off 7 bases at V and 1 base at J, with 10 bases between the two ends. The CDR3 is 13 residues long. The CDR3, as DNA: TGTGCCAGCACCCTAACCTCCCAAGAGACCCAGTACTTC. Amino acids: CASTLTSQETQYF.

The rearrangement links TRBV28 to TRBJ2-7; 11 bases fit TRBD2. Germline V CDR1 and CDR2: MDHEN, SYDVKM. CDR3 length: 19 residues. V lost 6 bases, J lost 2 bases, and 18 bases stayed unmatched. The CDR3 protein is CASSPPLLAGGLSAYEQYF. CDR3 coding DNA: TGTGCCAGCAGCCCTCCACTGTTAGCGGGAGGGCTGAGCGCCTACGAGCAGTACTTC.

This chain joins TRBV19 and TRBJ1-2, with TRBD1 matching over 7 bases. Germline V gives CDR1 LNHDA, CDR2 SQIVND (reference sequence). V gave up 4 bases and J gave up 3 bases; unmatched junction bases: 5. The CDR3 contains 14 residues. In DNA form, the CDR3 reads TGTGCCAGTAGTACTCCCGGGACAGACTATGGCTACACCTTC. Its translation is CASSTPGTDYGYTF.

The CDR3, as DNA: TGTGCCAGCAGCTTAGGCCTAGCAGGCACCGGGGAGCTGTTTTTT. Translating gives CASSLGLAGTGELFF. The chain combines TRBV7-2 with TRBJ2-2; D is possibly TRBD2 (5 bases). Deletions cut 1 base from V and 4 bases from J, with 10 bases between. This CDR3 spans 15 amino acids. From germline, CDR1 is SGHTA and CDR2 FQGNSA.

The chain carries TRBV18 and TRBJ2-1; D remains ambiguous. The CDR3 sequence is 15 residues long. Germline V gives CDR1 KGHSH, CDR2 LQKENI. Trimming took off 0 bases at V and 5 bases at J, with 11 bases between the two ends. Here the CDR3 reads CASSPPTRPNNEQFF. Here the CDR3 DNA reads TGTGCCAGCTCACCACCGACTCGACCGAACAATGAGCAGTTCTTC.

The J gene is TRBJ2-7, the V gene TRBV9, with D perhaps matching TRBD1 (6 bases). The CDR3 contains 12 residues. V was trimmed by 4 bases and J by 4 bases, leaving 9 bases between them. Germline V CDR1 and CDR2: SGDLS, YYNGEE. The CDR3 DNA follows: TGTGCCAGCAGCACCACAGGGTACGAGCAGTACTTC. Translation gives CASSTTGYEQYF.

V and J are TRBV7-6 and TRBJ1-1; a weak D match, TRBD1 (5 bases). The length of the CDR3 is 14 residues. Per germline, CDR1 SGHVS and CDR2 FNYEAQ. V lost 5 bases, J lost 1 base, and 11 bases lay in between. As DNA, the CDR3 is TGTGCCAGCAGCCCTGTTAGGGGGAACACTGAAGCTTTCTTT. Translating gives CASSPVRGNTEAFF.

The genes are TRBV2 and TRBJ2-7; TRBD2 matches at 13 bases. The germline V gene encodes CDR1 SNHLY and CDR2 FYNNEI. The CDR3 runs to 17 residues. J gave up 2 bases and V 0 bases, and 4 bases lay outside the gene matches. In DNA form, the CDR3 reads TGTGCCAGCAGTGAAGCGGGGGGGACTAGCGGGACCTACGAGCAGTACTTC. Its protein product is CASSEAGGTSGTYEQYF.

The chain uses TRBV11-2 and TRBJ2-5; the D is unclear. The CDR3 spans 14 residues. V lost 2 bases to trimming and J lost 5 bases, with 12 bases between them. From germline, CDR1 is SGHAT and CDR2 FQNNGV. Here the CDR3 DNA reads TGTGCCAGCAGCTTATCCCGGGTTGAGGAGACCCAGTACTTC. Protein product: CASSLSRVEETQYF.

The rearrangement joins TRBV9 to TRBJ1-6, with D uncertain. This CDR3 region has 16 residues. V lost 4 bases, J lost 0 bases, and 11 bases lay in between. Germline lookup yields CDR1 SGDLS and CDR2 YYNGEE. CDR3 sequence reads: CASSPSGSSYNSPLHF. DNA for the CDR3: TGTGCCAGCAGCCCTTCTGGGAGCTCCTATAATTCACCCCTCCACTTT.

The gene calls are TRBV3-1 (or the pseudogene TRBV3-2) and TRBJ2-3; D is perhaps TRBD2 (5 bases). The germline CDR1 and CDR2 sequences are LGHDT and YNNKEL (reference sequence). This CDR3 comprises 13 residues. V was cut by 6 bases and J by 8 bases, with 15 bases left in between. The CDR3 reads CASSKDWLSTQYF. Written as DNA, the CDR3 is TGTGCCAGCAGTAAGGACTGGTTGTCTACGCAGTATTTT.